Detailed here is one T cell receptor (beta chain). What it binds is not known. These data originate in a study of OX40 agonist ivuxolimab in advanced cancers. On the study more broadly: Patients assigned to dose escalation were diagnosed with hepatocellular carcinoma, melanoma, renal cell or head and neck cancer. Study outcomes and limitations: Clonal expansion from baseline to week 6 occurred in both CD4+ and CD8+ T cells.

Some clones are missing from TCRdb's copy, which holds only in-frame ones; the method was immunoSEQ multiplex PCR. The sample gives nearly 80,000 clones, about 85% of which show up once; over 3% is in the top ten. Trimming removed 1 base at V and 4 bases at J, with 10 bases between. The length of the CDR3 is 14 residues. Germline CDR1 LNHNV, CDR2 YYDKDF (reference sequence). This rearrangement joins TRBV15 to TRBJ1-1, with TRBD1 as a possible D gene (5 bases). This sequence originates from an adult with an advanced solid tumor such as melanoma, head and neck, liver or kidney cancer. This specimen consisted of CD4+ or CD8+ T cells sorted from blood, obtained in a trial of the OX40 agonist ivuxolimab. DNA of the CDR3: TGTGCCACCAGCAGAGGGGGCAGTATCACTGAAGCTTTCTTT. It is translated as CATSRGGSITEAFF.